This entry features one T cell receptor beta chain sequence. Its cognate antigen has yet to be identified. Base qualities are not provided; no much larger clone lies one nucleotide away. V is cut back by 4 bases and J by 4 bases, with 8 bases in the junction unmatched. For CDR1 and CDR2, the germline V gene lists SGDLS and YYNGEE. Reading from cysteine to phenylalanine, the CDR3 counts 15 amino acids. The sequence is cut down to CDR3 DNA, 45 bases in frame from base 1. Library method: the immunoSEQ multiplex PCR assay. The source study handled its data this way. A statistical classification framework was developed to diagnose cytomegalovirus status using the catalog of TCR beta chain sequences. What TCRdb holds here is the immuneACCESS table cut down to in-frame rearrangements. Part of the clones is not present; checked against another copy, under half of the missing clones reflect an unresolved V gene, and the others are unexplained. That table furnishes V, J and clone size, whereas the DNA furnished D and trimming. Within this sample are approximately 200,000 clones, with about 89% of them counted one time only. Around 1.1% of the sample lies in the top ten.

Donors formed part of the validation cohort, which comprised 120 subjects and was distinct from the first cohort of under 850 subjects. This sample is drawn from a study of cytomegalovirus exposure and HLA in healthy donors (dated by TCRdb to 2015 to 2018). Background for the entire study: A later analysis indicated that the 95 to 150 validation repertoires were generated on the platform also employed for the approximately 700 repertoires of the first cohort. High-throughput TCR immunosequencing, statistical association of individual TCRs with disease status, and machine learning were combined to predict cytomegalovirus infection status. The study aimed to test whether signatures of past pathogen exposure could be identified by cataloging public T cell receptors. A separate validation cohort of roughly 120 different subjects was used in addition to the approximately 610-subject first cohort.

The full study reports these points: Three of the identified cytomegalovirus-associated TCR beta chains were confirmed in vitro to be specific for cytomegalovirus antigens. The study listed 150 to 200 TCR beta chains as associated with cytomegalovirus. Subsequent analysis determined that TCRs grouped into clusters in the first cohort also showed a tendency toward co-occurrence across the roughly 110 validation repertoires, and roughly 94% of cluster scores exceeded 0. The classifier was reported to diagnose cytomegalovirus status with high specificity and sensitivity in both the original cohort and the validation cohort. All 120 or so repertoires were used to score co-occurrence in the validation cohort in a later analysis, because that analysis had no HLA typing for the cohort. According to the authors, the approach could potentially be generalized to other disease states and immunological phenotypes. Most TCR sequences were seen in very few donors, while some public TCRs were found in many individuals.

This clonotype originated in a young woman in good health and CMV-seronegative. Rearrangement joined TRBV9 to TRBJ2-7; 10 nucleotides in the junction match TRBD2. Sequencing input: PBMCs. Here the CDR3 is given as CASSPRGLALYEQYF. At the DNA level, the sequence is TGTGCCAGCAGCCCACGGGGACTAGCGTTGTACGAGCAGTACTTC.